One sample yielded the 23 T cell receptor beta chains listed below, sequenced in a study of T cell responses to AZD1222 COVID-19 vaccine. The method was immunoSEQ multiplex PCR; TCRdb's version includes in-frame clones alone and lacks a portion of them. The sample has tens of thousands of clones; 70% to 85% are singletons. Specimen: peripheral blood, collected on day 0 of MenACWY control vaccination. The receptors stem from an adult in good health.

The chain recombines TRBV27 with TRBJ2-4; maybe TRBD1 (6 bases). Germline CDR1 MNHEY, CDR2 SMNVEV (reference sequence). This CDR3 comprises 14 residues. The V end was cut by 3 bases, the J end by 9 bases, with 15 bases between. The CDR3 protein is CASSFVGADGIQYF. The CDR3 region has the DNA TGTGCCAGCAGTTTCGTGGGGGCCGACGGCATTCAGTACTTC.

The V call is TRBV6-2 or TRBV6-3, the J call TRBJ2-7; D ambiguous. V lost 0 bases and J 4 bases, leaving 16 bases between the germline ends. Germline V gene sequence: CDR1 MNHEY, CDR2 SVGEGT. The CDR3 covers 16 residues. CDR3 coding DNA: TGTGCCAGCAGTTACTCGAAAGCAGGCCCCTTTTACGAGCAGTACGTC. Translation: CASSYSKAGPFYEQYV.

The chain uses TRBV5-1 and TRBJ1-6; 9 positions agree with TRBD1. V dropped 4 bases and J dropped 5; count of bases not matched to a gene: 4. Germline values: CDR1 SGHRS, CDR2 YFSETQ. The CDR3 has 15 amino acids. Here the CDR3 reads CASSLRTGDNSPLHF. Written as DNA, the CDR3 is TGCGCCAGCAGCCTCAGGACAGGGGATAATTCACCCCTCCACTTT. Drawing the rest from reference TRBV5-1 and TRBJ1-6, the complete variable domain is KAGVTQTPRYLIKTRGQQVTLSCSPISGHRSVSWYQQTPGQGLQFLFEYFSETQRNKGNFPGRFSGRQFSNSRSEMNVSTLELGDSALYLCASSLRTGDNSPLHFGNGTRLTVT.

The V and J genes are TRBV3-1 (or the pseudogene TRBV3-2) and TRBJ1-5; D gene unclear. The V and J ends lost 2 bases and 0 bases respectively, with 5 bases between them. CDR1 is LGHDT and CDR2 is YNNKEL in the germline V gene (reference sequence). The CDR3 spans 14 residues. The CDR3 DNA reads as TGTGCCAGCAGCCAAACAGTTAGCAATCAGCCCCAGCATTTT. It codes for CASSQTVSNQPQHF.

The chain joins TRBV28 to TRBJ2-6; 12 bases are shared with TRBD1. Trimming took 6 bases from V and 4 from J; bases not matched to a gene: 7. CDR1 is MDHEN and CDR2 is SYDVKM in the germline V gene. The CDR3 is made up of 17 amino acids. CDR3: CASSSRDRGLGANVLTF. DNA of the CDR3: TGTGCCAGCAGCTCACGGGACAGGGGGCTCGGGGCCAACGTCCTGACTTTC.

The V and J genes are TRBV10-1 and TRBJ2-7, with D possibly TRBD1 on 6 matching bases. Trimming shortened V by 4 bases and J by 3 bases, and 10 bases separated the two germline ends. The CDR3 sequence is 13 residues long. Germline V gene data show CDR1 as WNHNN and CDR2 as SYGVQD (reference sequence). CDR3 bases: TGCGCCAGCAGTGCGTCCAGGGGCTACGAGCAGTACTTC. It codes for CASSASRGYEQYF.

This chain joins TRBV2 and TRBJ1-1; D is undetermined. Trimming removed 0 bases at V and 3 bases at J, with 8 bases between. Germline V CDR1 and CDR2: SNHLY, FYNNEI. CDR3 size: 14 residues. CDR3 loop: CASSEARDYTEAFF. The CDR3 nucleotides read TGTGCCAGCAGTGAAGCTAGGGATTACACTGAAGCTTTCTTT.

In nucleotides, the CDR3 is TGTGCCAGCAGTTCCCTAGGACTAGCGGGGTCTACGAAGCAGTACGTC. Translated, it gives CASSSLGLAGSTKQYV. V usage is TRBV27 and J usage is TRBJ2-7; TRBD2 aligns across 12 bases. CDR1 and CDR2 from the germline V gene are MNHEY and SMNVEV (reference sequence). The CDR3 covers 16 residues. The V and J ends lost 4 bases and 8 bases, in that order; junction bases with no gene match: 12.

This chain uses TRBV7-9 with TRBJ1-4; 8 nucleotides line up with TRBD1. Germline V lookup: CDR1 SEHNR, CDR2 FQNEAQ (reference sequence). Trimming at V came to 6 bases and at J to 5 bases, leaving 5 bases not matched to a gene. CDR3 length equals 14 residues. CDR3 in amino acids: CASRPGTGNEKLFF. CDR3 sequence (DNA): TGTGCCAGCAGACCCGGGACAGGCAATGAAAAACTGTTTTTT.

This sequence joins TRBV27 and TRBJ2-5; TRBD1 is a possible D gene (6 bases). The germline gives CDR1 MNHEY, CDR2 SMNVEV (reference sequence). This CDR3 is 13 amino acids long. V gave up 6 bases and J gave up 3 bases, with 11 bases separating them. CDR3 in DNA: TGTGCCAGCAGCTTCACAGGGAAAGAGACCCAGTACTTC. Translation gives CASSFTGKETQYF.

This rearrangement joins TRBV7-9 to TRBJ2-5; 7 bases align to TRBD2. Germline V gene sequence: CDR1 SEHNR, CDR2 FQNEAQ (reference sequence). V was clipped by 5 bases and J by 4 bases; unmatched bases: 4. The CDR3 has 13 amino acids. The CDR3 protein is CASSPTSLETQYF. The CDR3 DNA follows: TGTGCCAGCAGCCCGACTAGCTTAGAGACCCAGTACTTC.

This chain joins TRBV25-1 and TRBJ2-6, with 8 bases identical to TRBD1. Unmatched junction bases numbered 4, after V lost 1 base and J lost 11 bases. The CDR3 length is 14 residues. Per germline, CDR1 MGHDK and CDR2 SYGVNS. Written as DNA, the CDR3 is TGTGCCAGCAGTGAATTGGACAGGGAGGACGTCCTGACTTTC. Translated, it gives CASSELDREDVLTF.

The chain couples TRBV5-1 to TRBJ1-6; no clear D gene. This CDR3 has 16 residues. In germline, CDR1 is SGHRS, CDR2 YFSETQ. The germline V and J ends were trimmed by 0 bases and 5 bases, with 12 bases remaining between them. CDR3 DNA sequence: TGCGCCAGCAGCTTGGCTGGGCCAGGAAATAATTCACCCCTCCACTTT. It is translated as CASSLAGPGNNSPLHF.

The chain's CDR3 is CASSQIGTSGRVADTQYF. The DNA for the CDR3 is TGTGCCAGCAGCCAAATCGGGACTAGCGGGAGGGTGGCAGATACGCAGTATTTT. The chain combines TRBV11-2 with TRBJ2-3; TRBD2 matches 16 bases. The CDR3 sequence is 18 residues long. The germline V gene has CDR1 SGHAT and CDR2 FQNNGV. Losses at the gene ends were 5 bases for V and 4 bases for J; bases not matched to a gene: 9.

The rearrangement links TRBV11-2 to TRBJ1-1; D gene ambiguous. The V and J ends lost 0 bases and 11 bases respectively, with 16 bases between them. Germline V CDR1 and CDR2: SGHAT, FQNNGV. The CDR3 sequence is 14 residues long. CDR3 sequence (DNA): TGTGCCAGCAGCTTAGACCCCACTGGCGGTGGTGCTTTCTTT. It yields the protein CASSLDPTGGGAFF.

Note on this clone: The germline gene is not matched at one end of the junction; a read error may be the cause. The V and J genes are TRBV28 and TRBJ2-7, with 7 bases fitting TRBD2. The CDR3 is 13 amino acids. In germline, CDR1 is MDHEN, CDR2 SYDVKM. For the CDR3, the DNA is TGTGCCAGCAGTTTATTTGGGAGGGAGGGCAGGCTCTTC. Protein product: CASSLFGREGRLF.

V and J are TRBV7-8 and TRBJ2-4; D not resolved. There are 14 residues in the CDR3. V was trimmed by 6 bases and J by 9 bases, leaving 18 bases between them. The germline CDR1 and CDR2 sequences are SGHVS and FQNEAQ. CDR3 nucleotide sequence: TGTGCCAGCAGGCTAATGGTAGGGAATGGCATTCAGTACTTC. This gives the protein CASRLMVGNGIQYF.

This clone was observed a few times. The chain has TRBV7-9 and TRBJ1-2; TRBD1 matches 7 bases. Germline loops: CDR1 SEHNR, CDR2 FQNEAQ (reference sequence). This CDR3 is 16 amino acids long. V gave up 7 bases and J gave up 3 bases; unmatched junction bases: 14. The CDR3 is CASTPGTASSYYGYTF. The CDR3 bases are TGTGCCAGCACCCCCGGGACAGCCTCCTCCTACTATGGCTACACCTTC.

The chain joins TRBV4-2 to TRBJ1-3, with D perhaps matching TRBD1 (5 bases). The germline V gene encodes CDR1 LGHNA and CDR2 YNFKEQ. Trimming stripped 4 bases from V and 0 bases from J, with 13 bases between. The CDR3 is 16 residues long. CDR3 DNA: TGTGCCAGCAGCCTGGGTTCGGGGGGCTCTGGAAACACCATATATTTT. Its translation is CASSLGSGGSGNTIYF.

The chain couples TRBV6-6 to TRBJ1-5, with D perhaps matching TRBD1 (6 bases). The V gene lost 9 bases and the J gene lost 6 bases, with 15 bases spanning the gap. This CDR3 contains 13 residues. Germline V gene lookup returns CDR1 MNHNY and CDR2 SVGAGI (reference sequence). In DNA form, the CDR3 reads TGTGCCAGTTGCAGGGGCTTGGGTCAGCCCCAGCATTTT. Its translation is CASCRGLGQPQHF.

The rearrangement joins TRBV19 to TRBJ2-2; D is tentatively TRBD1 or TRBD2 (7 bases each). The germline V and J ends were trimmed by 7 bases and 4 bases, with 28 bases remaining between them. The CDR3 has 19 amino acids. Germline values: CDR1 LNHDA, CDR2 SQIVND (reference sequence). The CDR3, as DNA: TGTGCCAGTATTAGGGAGGGGGCCACCCCCGGACTTAGCACCGGGGAGCTGTTTTTT. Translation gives CASIREGATPGLSTGELFF.

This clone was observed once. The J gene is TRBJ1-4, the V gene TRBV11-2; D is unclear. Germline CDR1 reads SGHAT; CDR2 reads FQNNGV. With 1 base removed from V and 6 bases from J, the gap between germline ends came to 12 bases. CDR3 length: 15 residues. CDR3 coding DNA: TGTGCCAGCAGCTTAGGGGTTCTCGGGGATGAAAAACTGTTTTTT. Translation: CASSLGVLGDEKLFF.

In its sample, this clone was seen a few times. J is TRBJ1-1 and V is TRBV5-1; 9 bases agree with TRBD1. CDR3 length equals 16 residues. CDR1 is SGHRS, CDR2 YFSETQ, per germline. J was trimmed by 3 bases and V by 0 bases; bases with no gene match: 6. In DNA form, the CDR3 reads TGCGCCAGCAGCTTGGGACAGGGGGTGCGTGACACTGAAGCTTTCTTT. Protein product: CASSLGQGVRDTEAFF. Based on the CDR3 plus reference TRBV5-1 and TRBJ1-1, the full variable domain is KAGVTQTPRYLIKTRGQQVTLSCSPISGHRSVSWYQQTPGQGLQFLFEYFSETQRNKGNFPGRFSGRQFSNSRSEMNVSTLELGDSALYLCASSLGQGVRDTEAFFGQGTRLTVV.